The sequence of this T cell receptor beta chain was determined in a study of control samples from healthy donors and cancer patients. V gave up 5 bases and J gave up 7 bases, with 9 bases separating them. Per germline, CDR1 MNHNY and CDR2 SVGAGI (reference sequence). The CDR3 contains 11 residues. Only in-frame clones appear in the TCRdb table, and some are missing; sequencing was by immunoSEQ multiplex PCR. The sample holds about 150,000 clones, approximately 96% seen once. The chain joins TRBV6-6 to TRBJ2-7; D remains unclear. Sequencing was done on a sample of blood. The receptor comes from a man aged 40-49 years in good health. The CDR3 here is CASSPGVEQYF. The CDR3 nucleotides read TGTGCCAGCAGTCCTGGGGTTGAGCAGTACTTC.